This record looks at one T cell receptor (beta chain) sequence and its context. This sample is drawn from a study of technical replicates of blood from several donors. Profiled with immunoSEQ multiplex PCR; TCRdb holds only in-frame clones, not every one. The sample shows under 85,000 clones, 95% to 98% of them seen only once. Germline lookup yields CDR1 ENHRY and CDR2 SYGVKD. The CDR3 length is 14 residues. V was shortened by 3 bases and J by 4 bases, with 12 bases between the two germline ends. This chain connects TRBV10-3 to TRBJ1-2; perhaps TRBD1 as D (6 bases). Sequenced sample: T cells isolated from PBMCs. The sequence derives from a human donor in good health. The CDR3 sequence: CAISERGQLYGYTF. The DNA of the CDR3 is TGTGCCATCAGTGAAAGAGGACAGCTCTATGGCTACACCTTC.